This T cell receptor (beta chain) was profiled in a study of blood T cell repertoires in COVID-19 (dated by TCRdb to 2020 to 2022). For the study in its entirety: Samples covering the acute and convalescent phases of COVID-19 were provided by collaborators in the United States, Italy and Spain. The material from the prospective study consisted of cDNA or gDNA derived from T cells, B-cell-depleted T cells, or PBMCs. Deeply sampled blood TCRbeta repertoires from subjects exposed to, actively infected with, or recovered from COVID-19 were included in the dataset. The repertoires were made available in a free public database intended to serve as a resource for research on the immune response to SARS-CoV-2. The samples were drawn from two sources: the first 160 participants of the ongoing ImmuneRACE study, and 1,254 subjects contributed by 6 global collaborators. The sample metadata nearly always contained a de-identified subject ID, COVID-19 status, age in years and sex. Where HLA class I and class II types were available, the types were taken from metadata supplied by the sample provider, not from assay-based typing. The full study reports these points: How much clinical and demographic metadata was included differed by source and by participant, and the metadata was provided uncurated.

The immunoSEQ Assay, a bias-controlled multiplex PCR, was used to amplify TCRbeta CDR3 regions from genomic DNA. The paper's data handling went like this. The number of nucleated cells in each sample was estimated by amplification of reference gene primers within the assay. To quantify the absolute abundance of each unique TCRbeta CDR3 rearrangement, sequence reads were collapsed and filtered. Productive Simpson clonality was computed per sample as the square root of Simpson's diversity index over productive rearrangements. This immuneACCESS table, as held by TCRdb, lists in-frame sequences with V and J called but not all clones. Of the missing ones, under half trace to an unresolved V gene in checked studies; the others have no known cause. That table furnishes V, J and clone size, whereas the DNA furnished D and trimming. This sample is represented by roughly 200,000 clones; roughly 81% of them were singletons. The ten largest make up about 5% of the sample.

Details on this clone: There is no known antigen for this receptor. Per-base qualities were not stored, and no clone one base away is much larger.

The collaborating institutions used their own protocols to collect whole blood in K2EDTA tubes. Collaborator samples were shipped for TCRbeta analysis as frozen whole blood, isolated PBMCs, or DNA extracted from either sample type. From the germline V gene, CDR1 is SGHRS and CDR2 is YFSETQ. The CDR3 sequence holds 17 residues, the cysteine and phenylalanine included. Left in the record is the CDR3 DNA by itself, 51 bases read in frame from the first base. A distance of 13 bases separates the germline ends of V and J, which lose 0 bases and 0 bases respectively. The chain links TRBV5-1 with TRBJ2-1, with a weak D call of TRBD2 (6 bases match). The TCR sequence derives from a woman older than 75 with acute or convalescent COVID-19. The specimen sequenced was peripheral blood. The DNA sequence is as follows: TGCGCCAGCAGCTTGGAGGCGGGAACCAGCTCCTACAATGAGCAGTTCTTC. Translation gives CASSLEAGTSSYNEQFF.